This is a list of T cell receptor beta chains from one sample in a study of blood T cell repertoires in COVID-19. Sequenced by immunoSEQ multiplex PCR; TCRdb stores in-frame clones only, minus some. Here the sample spans around 100,000 clones, roughly 83% being singletons. Sequencing was performed on peripheral blood. These receptors were obtained from a woman aged 70-85 years with acute or convalescent COVID-19. The CDR3 runs from the conserved cysteine through the conserved F or W. The order of the fields is D gene, clone size, V gene, J gene, CDR3 DNA, CDR3 protein. The D gene is left open where the match is weak. Clone size is given for some rows only: seen once, a few or many times, or a class if the clone is expanded.

d_call: TRBD1
clone_size: -
v_call: TRBV6-4
j_call: TRBJ2-2
cdr3_nt: TGTGCCAGCAGTGAGGACAGGGGCGCCGGGGAGCTGTTTTTT
cdr3_aa: CASSEDRGAGELFF

d_call: -
clone_size: once
v_call: TRBV9
j_call: TRBJ1-5
cdr3_nt: TGTGCCAGCAGCGTAGGGGCGGGAGATCAGCCCCAGCATTTT
cdr3_aa: CASSVGAGDQPQHF

d_call: TRBD2
clone_size: -
v_call: TRBV11-1
j_call: TRBJ2-1
cdr3_nt: TGTGCCAGCAGCTTTCGGACTAGCGGGGGGAATGAGCAGTTCTTC
cdr3_aa: CASSFRTSGGNEQFF

d_call: TRBD2
clone_size: -
v_call: TRBV27
j_call: TRBJ2-3
cdr3_nt: TGTGCCAGCAGTTTCGGGAGGAACACAGATACGCAGTATTTT
cdr3_aa: CASSFGRNTDTQYF

d_call: TRBD2
clone_size: -
v_call: TRBV28
j_call: TRBJ2-1
cdr3_nt: TGTGCCAGCAGTTTCGGACTAGCGGGAGTAGGCAATGAGCAGTTCTTC
cdr3_aa: CASSFGLAGVGNEQFF

d_call: TRBD1
clone_size: -
v_call: TRBV6-6
j_call: TRBJ2-5
cdr3_nt: TGTGCCAGCAGTTACTTTTACAGGGGTAGTTCGGAGACCCAGTACTTC
cdr3_aa: CASSYFYRGSSETQYF

d_call: TRBD1
clone_size: -
v_call: TRBV9
j_call: TRBJ1-1
cdr3_nt: TGTGCCAGCAGCGCCCGACAGGGCACTGAAGCTTTCTTT
cdr3_aa: CASSARQGTEAFF

d_call: -
clone_size: -
v_call: TRBV5-4
j_call: TRBJ1-4
cdr3_nt: TGTGCCAGCAGCTTGGGTGGACAGCCTACAACTAATGAAAAACTGTTTTTT
cdr3_aa: CASSLGGQPTTNEKLFF

d_call: TRBD1
clone_size: -
v_call: TRBV7-3
j_call: TRBJ2-5
cdr3_nt: TGTGCCAGCAGCTTAACGGGACAGGCCCCAGAGACCCAGTACTTC
cdr3_aa: CASSLTGQAPETQYF

d_call: -
clone_size: few
v_call: TRBV3-1/TRBV3-2
j_call: TRBJ1-5
cdr3_nt: TGTGCCAGCAGCCAAGATCGGGGTCAGCCCCAGCATTTT
cdr3_aa: CASSQDRGQPQHF

d_call: TRBD1
clone_size: -
v_call: TRBV9
j_call: TRBJ2-7
cdr3_nt: TGTGCCAGCAGCCAGGGGGCCGGGCAGGCAAGCTCCTACGAGCAGTACTTC
cdr3_aa: CASSQGAGQASSYEQYF

d_call: TRBD2
clone_size: -
v_call: TRBV9
j_call: TRBJ2-3
cdr3_nt: TGTGCCAGCAGCGTAGCAGCGGGAGTGGGAGATACGCAGTATTTT
cdr3_aa: CASSVAAGVGDTQYF

d_call: -
clone_size: once
v_call: TRBV5-4
j_call: TRBJ2-6
cdr3_nt: TGTGCCAGCAGCTTATTCGGGGACTCTGGGGCCAACGTCCTGACTTTC
cdr3_aa: CASSLFGDSGANVLTF

d_call: TRBD1
clone_size: -
v_call: TRBV5-4
j_call: TRBJ1-1
cdr3_nt: TGTGCCAGCAGCCATCGGGACAGCTCAATCACTGAAGCTTTCTTT
cdr3_aa: CASSHRDSSITEAFF

d_call: TRBD2
clone_size: -
v_call: TRBV3-1/TRBV3-2
j_call: TRBJ2-1
cdr3_nt: TGTGCCAGCAGCCCCGGGGGGGCGAGGTCCTACAATGAGCAGTTCTTC
cdr3_aa: CASSPGGARSYNEQFF

d_call: -
clone_size: -
v_call: TRBV9
j_call: TRBJ2-2
cdr3_nt: TGTGCCAGCAGCTTGGGCGGGGCCGGGGAGCTGTTTTTT
cdr3_aa: CASSLGGAGELFF

d_call: -
clone_size: -
v_call: TRBV5-1
j_call: TRBJ1-6
cdr3_nt: TGCGCCAGCAGCTTGGGGGGCAATGATAATTCACCCCTCCACTTT
cdr3_aa: CASSLGGNDNSPLHF

d_call: TRBD2
clone_size: -
v_call: TRBV5-1
j_call: TRBJ2-5
cdr3_nt: TGCGCCAGCAGCTTGGAGGGTCAGGGACTAAAGACCCAGTACTTC
cdr3_aa: CASSLEGQGLKTQYF

d_call: -
clone_size: -
v_call: TRBV6-5
j_call: TRBJ1-2
cdr3_nt: TGTGCCAGCAGTCAGACGGGGGGGGTTGGCTACACCTTC
cdr3_aa: CASSQTGGVGYTF

d_call: -
clone_size: -
v_call: TRBV5-1
j_call: TRBJ2-2
cdr3_nt: TGCGCCAGCAGCGGAGGGGCAGAGACCGGGGAGCTGTTTTTT
cdr3_aa: CASSGGAETGELFF

d_call: TRBD1
clone_size: -
v_call: TRBV30
j_call: TRBJ1-1
cdr3_nt: TGTGCCTGGGGACAGGGGGTGAACACTGAAGCTTTCTTT
cdr3_aa: CAWGQGVNTEAFF

d_call: -
clone_size: -
v_call: TRBV3-1/TRBV3-2
j_call: TRBJ2-3
cdr3_nt: TGTGCCAGCAGCCGGCTCACAGATACGCAGTATTTT
cdr3_aa: CASSRLTDTQYF

d_call: TRBD2
clone_size: -
v_call: TRBV3-1/TRBV3-2
j_call: TRBJ2-3
cdr3_nt: TGTGCCAGCAGCCAAGGCCGAGCGGGGGGCACAGATACGCAGTATTTT
cdr3_aa: CASSQGRAGGTDTQYF

d_call: -
clone_size: -
v_call: TRBV9
j_call: TRBJ2-7
cdr3_nt: TGTGCCAGCAGCGTAGTGGGAGGCGAGCAGTACTTC
cdr3_aa: CASSVVGGEQYF

d_call: -
clone_size: -
v_call: TRBV28
j_call: TRBJ1-5
cdr3_nt: TGTGCCAGCACCCCACGGGGGAATCAGCCCCAGCATTTT
cdr3_aa: CASTPRGNQPQHF

d_call: -
clone_size: -
v_call: TRBV27
j_call: TRBJ1-2
cdr3_nt: TGTGCCAGTAAGCGGCGGGGGGCAGAAAAGGGCTACACCTTC
cdr3_aa: CASKRRGAEKGYTF

d_call: TRBD2
clone_size: -
v_call: TRBV7-2
j_call: TRBJ2-1
cdr3_nt: TGTGCCAGCAGCTCTAATAGGGCGGGAGGCCCCTACAATGAGCAGTTCTTC
cdr3_aa: CASSSNRAGGPYNEQFF

d_call: TRBD2
clone_size: -
v_call: TRBV19
j_call: TRBJ2-3
cdr3_nt: TGTGCCAGTAGAGACACTAGGGCGGGAGACTCCCCTCAGCGGTATTTT
cdr3_aa: CASRDTRAGDSPQRYF

d_call: TRBD1
clone_size: -
v_call: TRBV19
j_call: TRBJ1-5
cdr3_nt: TGTGCCAGTGCGGACAGGGGCGATCAGCCCCAGCATTTT
cdr3_aa: CASADRGDQPQHF

d_call: -
clone_size: few
v_call: TRBV11-2
j_call: TRBJ2-5
cdr3_nt: TGTGCCAGCAGCCCCCCGGACAGAGAGACCCAGTACTTC
cdr3_aa: CASSPPDRETQYF

d_call: -
clone_size: -
v_call: TRBV28
j_call: TRBJ1-3
cdr3_nt: TGTGCCAGCAGCATTGACAGTTACTCTGGAAACACCATATATTTT
cdr3_aa: CASSIDSYSGNTIYF

d_call: -
clone_size: -
v_call: TRBV5-6
j_call: TRBJ1-1
cdr3_nt: TGTGCCAGCAGCTTGGGAGCGGGATACACTGAAGCTTTCTTT
cdr3_aa: CASSLGAGYTEAFF

d_call: TRBD1
clone_size: -
v_call: TRBV12-5
j_call: TRBJ1-1
cdr3_nt: TGTGCTAGTGGTTTGGGTGGACAGGGAAACACTGAAGCTTTCTTT
cdr3_aa: CASGLGGQGNTEAFF

d_call: -
clone_size: -
v_call: TRBV15
j_call: TRBJ2-4
cdr3_nt: TGTGCCACCAGCAGCCAAGCGTATGTCTCTGCCAAAAACATTCAGTACTTC
cdr3_aa: CATSSQAYVSAKNIQYF

d_call: -
clone_size: -
v_call: TRBV9
j_call: TRBJ1-6
cdr3_nt: TGTGCCAGCAGCGCCGGGGATTCACCCCTCCACTTT
cdr3_aa: CASSAGDSPLHF

d_call: TRBD1
clone_size: -
v_call: TRBV19
j_call: TRBJ1-3
cdr3_nt: TGTGCCAGTAGTTCAACAGGGGGCACTGGAAACACCATATATTTT
cdr3_aa: CASSSTGGTGNTIYF

d_call: -
clone_size: -
v_call: TRBV7-8
j_call: TRBJ2-3
cdr3_nt: TGTGCCAGCAGCCTGGGGCTTGCGGGCACAGATACGCAGTATTTT
cdr3_aa: CASSLGLAGTDTQYF

d_call: -
clone_size: -
v_call: TRBV28
j_call: TRBJ1-4
cdr3_nt: TGTGCCAGCACCAGAGACAGCAGGGAAAAACTGTTTTTT
cdr3_aa: CASTRDSREKLFF

d_call: TRBD1
clone_size: -
v_call: TRBV6-5
j_call: TRBJ2-2
cdr3_nt: TGTGCCAGCAGACCTCCTACAGGGGCCGGGGAGCTGTTTTTT
cdr3_aa: CASRPPTGAGELFF

d_call: -
clone_size: -
v_call: TRBV5-1
j_call: TRBJ2-5
cdr3_nt: TGCGCCAGCAGCACCCCTCGGGGGGAGACCCAGTACTTC
cdr3_aa: CASSTPRGETQYF

d_call: TRBD1
clone_size: -
v_call: TRBV24-1
j_call: TRBJ2-1
cdr3_nt: TGTGCCACCAGTGCTACAGGGGGAAAGCAGTTCTTC
cdr3_aa: CATSATGGKQFF

d_call: -
clone_size: -
v_call: TRBV6-5
j_call: TRBJ2-7
cdr3_nt: TGTGCCAGCAGAGTAACAAATTACGAGCAGTACTTC
cdr3_aa: CASRVTNYEQYF

d_call: -
clone_size: -
v_call: TRBV19
j_call: TRBJ2-4
cdr3_nt: TGTGCCAGTAGTATACGGAGGGACATTCAGTACTTC
cdr3_aa: CASSIRRDIQYF

d_call: TRBD1
clone_size: -
v_call: TRBV5-6
j_call: TRBJ1-3
cdr3_nt: TGTGCCAGCAGCTTCCAGGGGGCGCCTGGAAACACCATATATTTT
cdr3_aa: CASSFQGAPGNTIYF

d_call: -
clone_size: -
v_call: TRBV3-1/TRBV3-2
j_call: TRBJ2-5
cdr3_nt: TGTGCCAGCAGCCAAGGAGGGCGGCAAGAGACCCAGTACTTC
cdr3_aa: CASSQGGRQETQYF

d_call: -
clone_size: -
v_call: TRBV10-3
j_call: TRBJ1-2
cdr3_nt: TGTGCCATCAGTGAGTCGGAGGGGTTTGGCTACACCTTC
cdr3_aa: CAISESEGFGYTF

d_call: TRBD2
clone_size: -
v_call: TRBV5-1
j_call: TRBJ2-3
cdr3_nt: TGCGCCAGCAGCTTGGCCGGGACTAGCGGGAGTTACGTCGCAGATACGCAGTATTTT
cdr3_aa: CASSLAGTSGSYVADTQYF

d_call: -
clone_size: -
v_call: TRBV3-1/TRBV3-2
j_call: TRBJ1-2
cdr3_nt: TGTGCCAGCAGCCAAGGTGACAGTCCCTATGGCTACACCTTC
cdr3_aa: CASSQGDSPYGYTF

d_call: -
clone_size: -
v_call: TRBV9
j_call: TRBJ2-2
cdr3_nt: TGTGCCAGCAGCCCGTCGTGGGAGGCGCTCATAATCACCGGGGAGCTGTTTTTT
cdr3_aa: CASSPSWEALIITGELFF

d_call: TRBD2
clone_size: -
v_call: TRBV3-1/TRBV3-2
j_call: TRBJ2-3
cdr3_nt: TGTGCCAGCAGTTACGGACTAGCGGGAGAAGGAACGCAGTATTTT
cdr3_aa: CASSYGLAGEGTQYF

d_call: -
clone_size: -
v_call: TRBV2
j_call: TRBJ1-3
cdr3_nt: TGTGCCAGCAGTGCGACTGCGAACACCATATATTTT
cdr3_aa: CASSATANTIYF

d_call: -
clone_size: -
v_call: TRBV12-3/TRBV12-4
j_call: TRBJ2-3
cdr3_nt: TGTGCCAGCAGGGGACTGCCAGATACGCAGTATTTT
cdr3_aa: CASRGLPDTQYF

d_call: -
clone_size: -
v_call: TRBV5-4
j_call: TRBJ2-3
cdr3_nt: TGTGCCAGCAGCTTAACTACTAGCACAGATACGCAGTATTTT
cdr3_aa: CASSLTTSTDTQYF

d_call: TRBD1
clone_size: -
v_call: TRBV19
j_call: TRBJ1-2
cdr3_nt: TGTGCCAGTAGAAGGACAGGGGACCTTAACTATGGCTACACCTTC
cdr3_aa: CASRRTGDLNYGYTF

d_call: TRBD1
clone_size: -
v_call: TRBV7-8
j_call: TRBJ1-1
cdr3_nt: TGTGCCAGCAGCTTAAACAGGGGAGGCACTGAAGCTTTCTTT
cdr3_aa: CASSLNRGGTEAFF